This T cell receptor (beta chain) was sequenced for a study of shared clonotypes between healthy human individuals. Broader study findings: A reduction in generation probabilities was seen for non-shared clonotypes relative to those shared by all four donors.

TCRdb keeps only in-frame clones here, not all; method: immunoSEQ multiplex PCR. The sample yields over a million clones, roughly 95% seen once. This CDR3 spans 13 amino acids. Looked up from germline, CDR1 is MNHEY and CDR2 is SMNVEV (reference sequence). Between the trimmed V and J ends, which lost 9 bases and 0 bases, there was a span of 12 bases. Concerning this clone itself: Its cognate antigen is unknown.

The receptor's source is a young man in good health. Material for sequencing was naive CD4+ T cells sorted from blood. The subset is: CD45RA+ positively selected. V and J are TRBV27 and TRBJ2-7; no firm D call. The CDR3 DNA is TGTGCCAGTAGCACACACAACTCCTACGAGCAGTACTTC. It yields the protein CASSTHNSYEQYF.